Included here is one TCR beta chain sequence, with context. Its antigen is as yet unknown. Other DNA sequences in the same sample also yield this CDR3. Trimming shortened V by 6 bases and J by 1 base, and 7 bases separated the two germline ends. Germline lookup yields CDR1 MDHEN and CDR2 SYDVKM. This CDR3 spans 13 amino acids. Method: immunoSEQ multiplex PCR; TCRdb's copy keeps in-frame clones and lacks some. The sample consists of some 140,000 clones, around 93% of them appearing once. This entry is derived from a study of cytotoxic CD8 clonotypes in ibrutinib-treated CLL. Whole-study findings and limits: Against age-matched healthy donors, baseline clonality ran higher and tracked circulating CD8+ T-cell counts.

Material: PBMCs, obtained after 12 months of ibrutinib treatment. V usage is TRBV28 and J usage is TRBJ1-5; D call uncertain. The clonotype comes from a human donor with chronic lymphocytic leukemia. CDR3 sequence: CASRGGSNQPQHF. The CDR3 DNA reads as TGTGCCAGCAGGGGTGGGAGCAATCAGCCCCAGCATTTT.